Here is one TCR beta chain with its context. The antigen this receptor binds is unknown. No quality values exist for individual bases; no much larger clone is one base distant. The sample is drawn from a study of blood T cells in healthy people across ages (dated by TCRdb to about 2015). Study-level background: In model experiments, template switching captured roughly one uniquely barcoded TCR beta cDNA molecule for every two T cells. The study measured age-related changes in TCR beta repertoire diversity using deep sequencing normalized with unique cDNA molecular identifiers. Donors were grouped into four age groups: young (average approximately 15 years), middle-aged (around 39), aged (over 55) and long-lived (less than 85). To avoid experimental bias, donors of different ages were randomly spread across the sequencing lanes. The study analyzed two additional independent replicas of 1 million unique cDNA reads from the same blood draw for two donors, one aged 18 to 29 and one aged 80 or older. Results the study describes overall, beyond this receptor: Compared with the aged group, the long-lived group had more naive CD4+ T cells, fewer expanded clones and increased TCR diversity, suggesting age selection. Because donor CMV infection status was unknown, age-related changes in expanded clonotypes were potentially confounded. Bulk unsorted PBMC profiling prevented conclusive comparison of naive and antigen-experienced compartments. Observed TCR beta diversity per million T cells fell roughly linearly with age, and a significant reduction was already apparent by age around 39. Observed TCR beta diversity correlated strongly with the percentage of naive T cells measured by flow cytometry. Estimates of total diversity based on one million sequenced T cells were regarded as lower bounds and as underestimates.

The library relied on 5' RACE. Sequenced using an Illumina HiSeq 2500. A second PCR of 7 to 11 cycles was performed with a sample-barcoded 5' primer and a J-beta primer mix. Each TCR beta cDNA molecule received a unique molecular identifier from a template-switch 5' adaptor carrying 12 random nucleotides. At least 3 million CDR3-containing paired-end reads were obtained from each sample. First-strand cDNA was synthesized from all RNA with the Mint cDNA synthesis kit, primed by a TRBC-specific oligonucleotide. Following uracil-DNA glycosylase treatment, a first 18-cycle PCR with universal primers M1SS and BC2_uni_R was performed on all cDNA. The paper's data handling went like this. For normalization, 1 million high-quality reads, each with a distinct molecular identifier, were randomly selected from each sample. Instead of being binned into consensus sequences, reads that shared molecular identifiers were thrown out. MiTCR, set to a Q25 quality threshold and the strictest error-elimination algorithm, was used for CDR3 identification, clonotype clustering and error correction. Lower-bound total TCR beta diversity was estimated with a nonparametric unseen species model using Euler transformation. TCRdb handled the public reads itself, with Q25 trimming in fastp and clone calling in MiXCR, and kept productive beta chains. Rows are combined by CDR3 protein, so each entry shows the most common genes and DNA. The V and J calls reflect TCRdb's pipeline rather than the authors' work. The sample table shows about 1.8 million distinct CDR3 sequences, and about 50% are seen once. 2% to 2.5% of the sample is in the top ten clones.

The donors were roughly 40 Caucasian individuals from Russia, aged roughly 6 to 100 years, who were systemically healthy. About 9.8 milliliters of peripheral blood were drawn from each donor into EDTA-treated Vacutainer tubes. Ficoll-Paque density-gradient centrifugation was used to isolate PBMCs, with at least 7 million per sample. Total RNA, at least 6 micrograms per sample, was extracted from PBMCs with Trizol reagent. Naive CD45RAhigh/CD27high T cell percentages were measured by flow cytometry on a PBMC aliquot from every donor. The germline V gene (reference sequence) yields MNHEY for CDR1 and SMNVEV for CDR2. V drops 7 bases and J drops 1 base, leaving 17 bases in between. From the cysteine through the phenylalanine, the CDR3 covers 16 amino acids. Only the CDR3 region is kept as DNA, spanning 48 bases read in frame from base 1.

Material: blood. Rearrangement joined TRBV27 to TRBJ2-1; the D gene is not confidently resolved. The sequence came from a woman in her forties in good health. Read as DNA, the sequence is TGTGCCAGCACCCCCAGCGTAGGTGATTCCTACAATGAGCAGTTCTTC. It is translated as CASTPSVGDSYNEQFF.